These 25 T cell receptor beta chains share one sample of origin, sequenced in a study of control samples from healthy donors and cancer patients. Assay: immunoSEQ multiplex PCR; the TCRdb copy retains only in-frame clones and omits some. The sample carries about 49,000 clones, about 86% recorded once. The sample consisted of PBMCs. The source of these receptors is a woman aged 45-59 years with lung cancer.

The chain combines TRBV27 with TRBJ1-5; TRBD1 agrees at 9 bases. CDR1 is MNHEY and CDR2 is SMNVEV in the germline V gene (reference sequence). V dropped 7 bases and J dropped 6; count of bases not matched to a gene: 10. The CDR3 has 15 residues. CDR3 protein: CASKPTTGGPQPQHF. CDR3 bases: TGTGCCAGCAAGCCAACCACAGGGGGCCCTCAGCCCCAGCATTTT.

This chain joins TRBV3-1 (or the pseudogene TRBV3-2) and TRBJ2-7; 8 positions match TRBD1. This CDR3 is built from 18 residues. J lost 3 bases, V lost 4 bases, and 17 bases had no gene match. In germline, CDR1 is LGHDT, CDR2 YNNKEL (reference sequence). Here the CDR3 reads CASSPIHGDRPVCYEQYF. CDR3 DNA sequence: TGTGCCAGCAGCCCGATTCACGGGGACAGGCCCGTTTGCTACGAGCAGTACTTC.

The chain couples TRBV11-2 to TRBJ1-4; D ambiguous. The V gene's germline CDR1 is SGHAT and CDR2 FQNNGV. The CDR3 consists of 13 residues. V lost 2 bases and J 7 bases, leaving 8 bases between the germline ends. The CDR3 spells CASSLRGSEKLFF. DNA for the CDR3: TGTGCCAGCAGCTTACGGGGTAGTGAAAAACTGTTTTTT.

The J gene is TRBJ1-1, the V gene TRBV27, with D uncertain. Trimming stripped 3 bases from V and 3 bases from J, with 14 bases between. The germline V gene encodes CDR1 MNHEY and CDR2 SMNVEV (reference sequence). This CDR3 contains 15 residues. CDR3 nucleotide sequence: TGTGCCAGCAGTTTCTCGGCAGAAGAGTACACTGAAGCTTTCTTT. Protein product: CASSFSAEEYTEAFF.

The chain has TRBV14 and TRBJ1-2, with D hard to call. CDR3 length equals 13 residues. Germline values: CDR1 SGHDN, CDR2 FVKESK. Trimming took off 4 bases at V and 5 bases at J, with 11 bases between the two ends. CDR3 sequence: CASSPAAGYGYTF. For the CDR3, the DNA is TGTGCCAGCAGCCCTGCCGCTGGGTATGGCTACACCTTC.

This clone is judged medium-sized (0.01 to 0.1%). The chain combines TRBV7-9 with TRBJ1-2, with a tentative D call TRBD1 (5 bases). The CDR3 consists of 14 residues. The V gene's germline CDR1 is SEHNR and CDR2 FQNEAQ (reference sequence). The V end was cut by 0 bases, the J end by 9 bases, with 14 bases between. CDR3 bases: TGTGCCAGCAGCTTAGCCGGGACGGGGGTAAGCTACACCTTC. As protein: CASSLAGTGVSYTF.

The chain links TRBV5-4 to TRBJ1-4; 7 bases are a match to TRBD1. The V and J ends lost 5 bases and 8 bases, in that order; junction bases with no gene match: 9. This CDR3 has 14 residues. The germline V gene has CDR1 SGHNT and CDR2 YYREEE (reference sequence). CDR3 DNA: TGTGCCAGCAGTACTACAGGGGACGCGGAAAAACTGTTTTTT. Protein: CASSTTGDAEKLFF.

The CDR3 region is CASSTTGAPHNEQFF. Written as DNA, the CDR3 is TGTGCCAGCAGCACCACAGGGGCTCCACACAATGAGCAGTTCTTC. The gene calls are TRBV7-3 and TRBJ2-1, with 7 bases identical to TRBD1. CDR3 length: 15 residues. V dropped 5 bases and J dropped 5; count of bases not matched to a gene: 9. Germline assignment: CDR1 SGHTA and CDR2 FQGTGA.

A note on this clone: At one boundary the junction diverges from the germline segment, which might be a read error. Other DNA sequences from this sample encode an identical CDR3 as well. The genes are TRBV19 and TRBJ1-1, with D hard to call. Per the germline V gene, CDR1 is LNHDA and CDR2 is SQIVND (reference sequence). The CDR3 covers 14 residues. As DNA, the CDR3 is TGCGCCAGTAGTATTGGGGTAGGAAGGGCCGAAGCTTTCTTT. Amino acids: CASSIGVGRAEAFF.

As concerns this clone: Different DNA sequences within this sample yield the same CDR3. CDR3: CATSDFGTSGLSSTDTQYF. In DNA, the CDR3 is TGTGCCACCAGTGATTTTGGGACTAGCGGGCTTTCTAGCACAGATACGCAGTATTTT. This chain connects TRBV24-1 to TRBJ2-3; the match to TRBD2 covers 12 bases. The CDR3 is 19 amino acids. Germline trimming cut 1 base from V and 0 bases from J; bases unmatched to any gene: 7. Looked up from germline, CDR1 is KGHDR and CDR2 is SFDVKD.

The chain combines TRBV28 with TRBJ1-2; no reliable D call. The V and J ends lost 1 base and 7 bases respectively, with 13 bases between them. The germline gives CDR1 MDHEN, CDR2 SYDVKM. The CDR3 has 14 amino acids. The CDR3, as DNA: TGTGCCAGCAGTTTATCTGACGGTAGACGTGGCTACACCTTC. Encoded protein: CASSLSDGRRGYTF.

This chain uses TRBV7-2 with TRBJ1-1; D is possibly TRBD1 (5 bases). Germline V gives CDR1 SGHTA, CDR2 FQGNSA. The ends were cut back, 2 bases at V and 6 bases at J, with 16 bases in the middle. This CDR3 region has 15 residues. The DNA of the CDR3 is TGTGCCAGCAGCTTACCGGGCGGGGGGGTCTCTGAAGCTTTCTTT. Translating gives CASSLPGGGVSEAFF. The full variable domain, in which reference TRBV7-2 and TRBJ1-1 provide the parts outside the CDR3, is GAGVSQSPSNKVTEKGKDVELRCDPISGHTALYWYRQSLGQGLEFLIYFQGNSAPDKSGLPSDRFSAERTGGSVSTLTIQRTQQEDSAVYLCASSLPGGGVSEAFFGQGTRLTVV.

This clone has a handful of counts. The chain combines TRBV4-2 with TRBJ2-5; 7 bases are shared with TRBD1. The J segment lost 2 bases and the V segment lost 2 bases, leaving 8 bases of the junction unmatched. The CDR3 extends over 16 amino acids. CDR1 is LGHNA, CDR2 YNFKEQ, per germline. The CDR3 DNA is TGTGCCAGCAGCCAACAACAGGGGATGGGGCAAGAGACCCAGTACTTC. Residues: CASSQQQGMGQETQYF.

CDR3 protein: CASTFNLATEAFF. The CDR3 DNA follows: TGTGCCAGCACTTTTAACTTAGCCACTGAAGCTTTCTTT. J is TRBJ1-1 and V is TRBV6-5; D not certain. The CDR3 sequence is 13 residues long. V lost 7 bases and J lost 4, with 13 bases in between. Germline V gene sequence: CDR1 MNHEY, CDR2 SVGAGI.

This chain uses TRBV30 with TRBJ1-1, with D perhaps matching TRBD1 (5 bases). Germline V gives CDR1 GTSNPN, CDR2 SVGIG (reference sequence). V was trimmed by 3 bases and J by 2 bases, leaving 10 bases between them. The CDR3 is 13 residues long. The CDR3 DNA reads as TGTGCCTGGAGGGGGGGGTATAACACTGAAGCTTTCTTT. Protein sequence: CAWRGGYNTEAFF.

The chain carries TRBV20-1 and TRBJ2-7; no clear D. The CDR3 covers 10 residues. Deletions cut 4 bases from V and 2 bases from J, with 3 bases between. Germline CDR1 DFQATT, CDR2 SNEGSKA (reference sequence). CDR3 DNA sequence: TGCAGTGCTACCACCTACGAGCAGTACTTC. This gives the protein CSATTYEQYF.

The V gene is TRBV27, the J gene TRBJ2-2; 7 bases fit TRBD1. Germline V gene data show CDR1 as MNHEY and CDR2 as SMNVEV (reference sequence). The CDR3 is made up of 15 amino acids. The CDR3 reads CASKPGQINTGELFF. The CDR3 nucleotides read TGTGCTTCAAAACCGGGACAGATTAACACCGGGGAGCTGTTTTTT.

The chain joins TRBV2 to TRBJ1-2, with 7 nucleotides matching TRBD1. The germline V gene has CDR1 SNHLY and CDR2 FYNNEI. CDR3 length equals 15 residues. Trimming at V came to 6 bases and at J to 0 bases, leaving 7 bases not matched to a gene. CDR3 region: CASSYQGGANYGYTF. The DNA of the CDR3 is TGTGCCAGCAGCTATCAGGGGGGGGCTAACTATGGCTACACCTTC.

This clone was seen only a few times. The chain carries TRBV6-5 and TRBJ1-1; D may be TRBD1 (6 bases). Trimming left V 6 bases short and J 9 bases short, with 20 bases between. Germline-derived CDR1 and CDR2 are MNHEY and SVGAGI. This CDR3 spans 14 amino acids. CDR3 loop: CASSLGPLGQKAFF. The CDR3 region has the DNA TGTGCCAGCAGCCTAGGTCCACTTGGACAGAAAGCTTTCTTT.

The chain recombines TRBV10-3 with TRBJ1-2; D is uncertain. Germline values: CDR1 ENHRY, CDR2 SYGVKD. This CDR3 contains 14 residues. Trimming left V 2 bases short and J 1 base short, with 8 bases between. The CDR3 sequence is CAISEGIFNYGYTF. In DNA, the CDR3 is TGTGCCATCAGTGAGGGGATTTTTAACTATGGCTACACCTTC.

The chain couples TRBV11-2 to TRBJ1-4; no clear D gene. This CDR3 contains 15 residues. The germline V gene encodes CDR1 SGHAT and CDR2 FQNNGV. V was pared by 1 base and J by 7 bases, with 13 bases between. CDR3 DNA: TGTGCCAGCAGCTTAGGTCCGGGCACCACTGAAAAACTGTTTTTT. Translated, it gives CASSLGPGTTEKLFF.

This clone was observed once. This chain links TRBV2 with TRBJ1-1; TRBD1 is a possible D gene (5 bases). Per germline, CDR1 SNHLY and CDR2 FYNNEI. This CDR3 is 13 amino acids long. The V end was cut by 7 bases, the J end by 5 bases, with 14 bases between. CDR3 protein: CASIRTGGTEAFF. CDR3 in DNA: TGTGCCAGCATCAGGACGGGGGGAACTGAAGCTTTCTTT.

This clone was counted a single time. The chain combines TRBV19 with TRBJ1-1; 9 bases match TRBD1. After removal of 2 bases from V and 1 base from J, the junction contained 2 bases not matched to a gene. The CDR3 is made up of 15 amino acids. CDR1 is LNHDA, CDR2 SQIVND, per germline (reference sequence). CDR3: CASSIRTGENTEAFF. The CDR3 DNA sequence: TGTGCCAGTAGTATACGGACAGGGGAGAACACTGAAGCTTTCTTT.

The V call is TRBV5-1, the J call TRBJ1-1; D remains unclear. Germline V gene lookup returns CDR1 SGHRS and CDR2 YFSETQ. The CDR3 is 11 residues long. Trimming pared 0 bases from V and 8 bases from J, leaving 5 bases between. The CDR3 spells CASSLGREAFF. The CDR3 bases are TGCGCCAGCAGCTTGGGACGGGAAGCTTTCTTT.

This CDR3 reads CASSIAGPSNQPQHF. As DNA, the CDR3 is TGTGCCAGTAGTATCGCTGGTCCTAGCAATCAGCCCCAGCATTTT. V gene TRBV19 combines with J gene TRBJ1-5; D gene uncertain. Germline V CDR1 and CDR2: LNHDA, SQIVND (reference sequence). The CDR3 runs 15 residues. Trimming removed 3 bases at V and 0 bases at J, with 9 bases between.